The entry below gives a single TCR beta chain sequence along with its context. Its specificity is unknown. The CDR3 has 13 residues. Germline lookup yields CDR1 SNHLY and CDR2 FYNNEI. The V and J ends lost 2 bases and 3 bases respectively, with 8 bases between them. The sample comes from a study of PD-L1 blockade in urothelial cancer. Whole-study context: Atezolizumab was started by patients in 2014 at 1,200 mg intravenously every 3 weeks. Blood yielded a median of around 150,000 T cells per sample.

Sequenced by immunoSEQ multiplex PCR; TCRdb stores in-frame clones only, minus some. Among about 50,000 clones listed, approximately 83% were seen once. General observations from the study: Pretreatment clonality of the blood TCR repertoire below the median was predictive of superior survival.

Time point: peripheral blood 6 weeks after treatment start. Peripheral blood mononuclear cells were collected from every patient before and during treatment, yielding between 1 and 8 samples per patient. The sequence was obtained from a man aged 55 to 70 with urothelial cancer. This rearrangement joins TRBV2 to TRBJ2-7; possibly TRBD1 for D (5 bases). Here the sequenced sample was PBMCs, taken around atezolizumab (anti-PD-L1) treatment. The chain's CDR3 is CASSERGSYEQYF. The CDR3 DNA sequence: TGTGCCAGCAGTGAAAGGGGCAGCTACGAGCAGTACTTC.